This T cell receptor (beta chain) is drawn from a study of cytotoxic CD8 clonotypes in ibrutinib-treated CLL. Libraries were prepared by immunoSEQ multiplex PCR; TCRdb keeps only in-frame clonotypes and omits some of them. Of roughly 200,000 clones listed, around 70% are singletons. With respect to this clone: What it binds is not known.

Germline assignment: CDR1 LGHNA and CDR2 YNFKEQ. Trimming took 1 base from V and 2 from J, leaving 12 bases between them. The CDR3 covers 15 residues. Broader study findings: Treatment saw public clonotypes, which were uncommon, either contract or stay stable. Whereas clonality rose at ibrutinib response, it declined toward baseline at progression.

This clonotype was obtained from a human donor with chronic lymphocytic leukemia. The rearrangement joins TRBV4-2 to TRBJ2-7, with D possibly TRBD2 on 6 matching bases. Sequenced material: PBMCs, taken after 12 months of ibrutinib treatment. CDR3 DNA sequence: TGTGCCAGCAGCCAAGTCGCGGGGAGCACCTACGAGCAGTACTTC. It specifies CASSQVAGSTYEQYF.